This TCR beta chain is drawn from a study of vaccination and CD4 T cells after COVID-19. Treatment in this sample: approximately 9-day PBMC culture with coronavirus spike peptide pools or control peptides (ViraFEST assay). The Oncomine TCR Beta short-read assay sequenced DNA from cultured CD4+ T cells. TCRdb re-derived calls from the PCR reads in MiXCR, one entry per CDR3 protein. The table includes 13,000 to 15,000 distinct CDR3 sequences, over 25% detected once. About this clonotype itself: Its antigen is not identified.

V shed 3 bases, J shed 0 bases, and the junction held 6 bases outside the gene matches. This CDR3 is built from 17 residues. The TCR comes from a human donor who received a COVID-19 vaccine. The input for sequencing was CD4+ T cells from blood, cultured in vitro, taken before SARS-CoV-2 vaccination. The chain uses TRBV12-3 or TRBV12-4 and TRBJ1-4; 8 bases line up with TRBD1. In DNA form, the CDR3 reads TGTGCCAGCAGTTTTGACAGGGGCTACTCAACTAATGAAAAACTGTTTTTT. Residues: CASSFDRGYSTNEKLFF.